A selection of T cell receptor beta chains follows, all from one sample in a study of cytomegalovirus exposure and HLA in healthy donors. Sequencing used immunoSEQ multiplex PCR; TCRdb keeps in-frame clones, though not all of them. The table shows about 160,000 clones, with roughly four fifths occurring only once. Sequenced material: PBMCs. The receptors originated from a girl aged 2 to 9 in good health and CMV-seropositive. Each CDR3 is given with its conserved first and last residue. D genes are given only for firm matches. Size tells how often a clone was seen (once, few, many) or the class of an expanded clone, and some rows leave it out.

clone size,V gene,J gene,D gene,CDR3 protein,CDR3 DNA
.,TRBV5-1,TRBJ2-7,TRBD1,CASSSGTASTRPYEQYF,TGCGCCAGCAGCTCCGGGACAGCATCTACCCGCCCCTACGAGCAGTACTTC
.,TRBV19,TRBJ2-1,TRBD2,CASSTTGTSNEQFF,TGTGCCAGTAGTACGACCGGGACTAGCAATGAGCAGTTCTTC
.,TRBV6-5,TRBJ1-3,.,CASSYSKGRDTIYF,TGTGCCAGCAGTTACTCGAAAGGGCGGGACACCATATATTTT
.,TRBV4-1,TRBJ2-7,TRBD2,CASSHLGTSGNSYEQYF,TGCGCCAGCAGCCACCTCGGGACTAGCGGGAATTCTTACGAGCAGTACTTC
.,TRBV18,TRBJ2-1,TRBD2,CASSPNSGTSSVGEFF,TGTGCCAGCTCGCCCAATTCCGGGACTAGTTCCGTTGGGGAGTTCTTC
.,TRBV19,TRBJ2-1,.,CASSIDQGNEQFF,TGTGCCAGTAGTATAGATCAGGGGAATGAGCAGTTCTTC
.,TRBV28,TRBJ2-1,.,CASSLSTSSYNEQFF,TGTGCCAGCAGTTTATCCACAAGCTCCTACAATGAGCAGTTCTTC
.,TRBV7-2,TRBJ2-1,TRBD2,CASSFIAGDFNEQFF,TGTGCCAGCAGCTTTATAGCGGGAGATTTCAATGAGCAGTTCTTC
.,TRBV27,TRBJ2-5,.,CASSLRPGHRRETQYF,TGTGCCAGCAGTTTAAGGCCGGGACATCGTAGGGAGACCCAGTACTTC
.,TRBV28,TRBJ2-6,.,CASTTGGIGANVLTF,TGTGCCAGCACAACTGGCGGGATTGGGGCCAACGTCCTGACTTTC
.,TRBV2,TRBJ2-1,TRBD2,CASSALASGPYNEQFF,TGTGCCAGCAGTGCGTTGGCTAGCGGCCCCTACAATGAGCAGTTCTTC
once,TRBV29-1,TRBJ2-3,TRBD2,CSVDGLAWTDTQYF,TGCAGCGTTGACGGACTAGCGTGGACAGATACGCAGTATTTT
.,TRBV7-9,TRBJ1-1,.,CASSPATDNTEAFF,TGTGCCAGCAGCCCGGCGACAGATAACACTGAAGCTTTCTTT
.,TRBV19,TRBJ2-3,.,CASSIDSRAEDTQYF,TGTGCCAGTAGTATAGATAGCAGGGCCGAGGATACGCAGTATTTT
.,TRBV27,TRBJ2-7,.,CASSLNRAHEQYF,TGTGCCAGCAGTTTAAACAGGGCCCACGAGCAGTACTTC
.,TRBV14,TRBJ2-3,TRBD1,CASWTGSTDTQYF,TGTGCCAGCTGGACAGGGAGCACAGATACGCAGTATTTT
once,TRBV19,TRBJ1-2,.,CASSGYRNYGYTF,TGTGCCAGTAGTGGATACAGGAACTATGGCTACACCTTC
.,TRBV6-1,TRBJ2-7,TRBD1,CASSDRTGASYEQYF,TGTGCCAGCAGTGACCGGACAGGGGCGTCCTACGAGCAGTACTTC
.,TRBV19,TRBJ1-1,.,CASSILGAMNTEAFF,TGTGCCAGTAGTATCCTGGGGGCGATGAACACTGAAGCTTTCTTT
.,TRBV6-5,TRBJ2-7,.,CASGGLRHEQYF,TGTGCCAGCGGTGGCCTCAGGCACGAGCAGTACTTC
.,TRBV27,TRBJ1-1,.,CASQWGAGTEAFF,TGTGCCAGCCAGTGGGGTGCGGGCACTGAAGCTTTCTTT
once,TRBV6-5,TRBJ2-7,.,CASRLLQGSYEQYF,TGTGCCAGCAGGCTCCTACAGGGTTCCTACGAGCAGTACTTC
.,TRBV10-3,TRBJ2-7,TRBD1,CAIMERDSETYEQYF,TGTGCCATCATGGAACGGGACAGCGAGACCTACGAGCAGTACTTC
few,TRBV27,TRBJ2-7,.,CAIGLSGYEQYF,TGTGCCATCGGACTGAGCGGCTACGAGCAGTACTTC
once,TRBV2,TRBJ2-7,TRBD1,CASSPTGAAEGYEQYF,TGTGCCAGCAGTCCCACAGGGGCCGCCGAGGGCTACGAGCAGTACTTC
.,TRBV11-2,TRBJ2-7,.,CASSLRHVEQYF,TGTGCCAGCAGCTTAAGACATGTCGAGCAGTACTTC
.,TRBV4-1,TRBJ1-1,TRBD1,CASSQAPTGGTEAFF,TGCGCCAGCAGCCAAGCCCCGACAGGGGGCACTGAAGCTTTCTTT
.,TRBV6-5,TRBJ2-5,.,CASSYLPGHQGTQYF,TGTGCCAGCAGTTACCTCCCGGGACACCAAGGGACCCAGTACTTC
.,TRBV18,TRBJ2-2,.,CASSPPVRPNTGELFF,TGTGCCAGCTCACCACCTGTCAGGCCTAACACCGGGGAGCTGTTTTTT
.,TRBV28,TRBJ1-5,TRBD1,CASSPGTASNQPQHF,TGTGCCAGCAGTCCCGGGACAGCGAGCAATCAGCCCCAGCATTTT
.,TRBV2,TRBJ2-1,.,CASSELRRSSYNEQFF,TGTGCCAGCAGTGAATTGCGTCGGAGCTCCTACAATGAGCAGTTCTTC
.,TRBV10-1,TRBJ2-1,TRBD2,CASSDLEREGGEQFF,TGCGCCAGCAGTGATTTGGAGCGGGAGGGCGGTGAGCAGTTCTTC
.,TRBV9,TRBJ2-1,.,CASSVAAGSYNEQFF,TGTGCCAGCAGCGTAGCGGCAGGGTCCTACAATGAGCAGTTCTTC
.,TRBV7-9,TRBJ2-3,.,CASSPFYSSRYF,TGTGCCAGCAGCCCCTTTTATAGTTCGCGGTATTTT
.,TRBV7-9,TRBJ2-5,.,CASSFTGRETQYF,TGTGCCAGCAGCTTTACAGGGCGGGAGACCCAGTACTTC
.,TRBV7-9,TRBJ2-1,TRBD1,CASSLDGAGGQFF,TGTGCCAGCAGCTTAGACGGCGCAGGGGGGCAGTTCTTC
.,TRBV20-1,TRBJ2-5,.,CSASLQETQYF,TGCAGTGCTAGCTTACAAGAGACCCAGTACTTC
.,TRBV21-1,TRBJ1-2,.,CASRGTGGSYGYTF,TGTGCCAGCAGGGGGACAGGGGGATCATATGGCTACACCTTC
.,TRBV4-1,TRBJ2-5,TRBD2,CASSQVRASGSRETQYF,TGCGCCAGCAGCCAAGTTCGGGCTAGCGGGAGTAGAGAGACCCAGTACTTC
.,TRBV5-6,TRBJ2-1,TRBD2,CASSSFALAGAGNEQFF,TGTGCCAGCAGCAGTTTCGCTCTAGCGGGAGCAGGCAATGAGCAGTTCTTC
.,TRBV18,TRBJ2-2,.,CASSPLAREVGELFF,TGTGCCAGCTCACCTTTAGCCAGGGAGGTCGGGGAGCTGTTTTTT